This entry is about one T cell receptor beta chain. Its antigen is currently unknown. The data originate from a study of T cell responses to AZD1222 COVID-19 vaccine. Notes on the study in general: Just a handful of people given AZD1222 tested seropositive at baseline. Repertoire sampling happened only post peak T cell response. Across spike, vaccine-associated CD4 TCRs were found, dominant at 160-218 and 743-854.

Pooling was applied to second doses at about 4 or about 12 weeks. Method: immunoSEQ multiplex PCR; TCRdb's copy keeps in-frame clones and lacks some. The sample has over 75,000 clones, roughly nine tenths seen once; the top ten hold around a tenth. This CDR3 contains 13 residues. Germline V lookup: CDR1 SGHTA, CDR2 FQGNSA. V gave up 4 bases and J gave up 4 bases, with 7 bases separating them. This sequence originates from an adult who received the AZD1222 COVID-19 vaccine. This chain uses TRBV7-2 with TRBJ2-2; the D is unclear. The starting material was peripheral blood, obtained 28 days after the second AZD1222 dose. The CDR3 sequence: CASSSYSTGELFF. The CDR3 nucleotides are TGTGCCAGCAGCTCATACAGCACCGGGGAGCTGTTTTTT.